The 30 T cell receptor beta chains reported below all come from one sample, sequenced in a study of T cell repertoires in urothelial bladder cancer. Profiling relied on immunoSEQ multiplex PCR, and the TCRdb table lists in-frame clones only, not all of them. The sample gives 9,500 to 13,000 clones, about two thirds of which show up once; around 7.3% is in the top ten. Sequencing was done on a sample of tumor-infiltrating cells from bladder cancer. The source is a human donor with a benign inflammatory bladder lesion.

This clone has more than one count but fewer than ten. The chain links TRBV5-6 to TRBJ1-1; D remains unclear. V shed 0 bases and J shed 6 bases, with 6 bases lying between them. Germline CDR1 SGHDT, CDR2 YYEEEE. The CDR3 is 12 amino acids. CDR3 amino acids: CASSLGESEAFF. CDR3 bases: TGTGCCAGCAGCTTGGGAGAATCTGAAGCTTTCTTT.

This clone was seen once. The genes are TRBV7-8 and TRBJ2-7; 9 nucleotides line up with TRBD1. Germline V gene lookup returns CDR1 SGHVS and CDR2 FQNEAQ. Trimming took 5 bases from V and 4 from J; bases not matched to a gene: 9. CDR3 length equals 15 residues. The DNA for the CDR3 is TGTGCCAGCAGCCGTACAGGGGGCGGAGGATACGAGCAGTACTTC. Protein sequence: CASSRTGGGGYEQYF. Combining the CDR3 with reference TRBV7-8 and TRBJ2-7 gives the whole variable domain GAGVSQSPRYKVAKRGQDVALRCDPISGHVSLFWYQQALGQGPEFLTYFQNEAQLDKSGLPSDRFFAERPEGSVSTLKIQRTQQEDSAVYLCASSRTGGGGYEQYFGPGTRLTVT.

This clone was observed a handful of times. This chain joins TRBV27 and TRBJ2-7, with 8 positions matching TRBD1. With 6 bases clipped from V and 5 bases from J, the junction kept 9 bases outside the gene matches. CDR3 length equals 14 residues. Germline V gene sequence: CDR1 MNHEY, CDR2 SMNVEV (reference sequence). The DNA for the CDR3 is TGTGCCAGCAGCCCCCGGACAGGGCTCAACGAGCAGTACTTC. Encoded protein: CASSPRTGLNEQYF.

Worth noting for this clone: The sample holds other DNA sequences that translate to the same CDR3. The gene calls are TRBV20-1 and TRBJ1-2; D uncertain. Trimming stripped 3 bases from V and 5 bases from J, with 7 bases between. The germline V gene has CDR1 DFQATT and CDR2 SNEGSKA (reference sequence). CDR3 length: 11 residues. The CDR3 here is CSASGLYGYTF. DNA of the CDR3: TGCAGTGCTAGCGGTCTTTATGGCTACACCTTC.

The J gene is TRBJ1-3, the V gene TRBV5-1; the D gene is possibly TRBD1 (5 bases). Germline values: CDR1 SGHRS, CDR2 YFSETQ. CDR3 length: 13 residues. V was shortened by 2 bases and J by 6 bases, with 9 bases between the two germline ends. In nucleotides, the CDR3 is TGCGCCAGCAGCTTACGGGGGGAAAACACCATATATTTT. Its translation: CASSLRGENTIYF.

This clone was recorded once. The chain joins TRBV18 to TRBJ2-7, with 9 bases lining up with TRBD1. Losses at the gene ends were 6 bases for V and 4 bases for J; bases not matched to a gene: 7. Germline CDR1 is KGHSH and CDR2 is LQKENI. This CDR3 has 14 amino acids. The CDR3 sequence: CASSQTGTGYEQYF. The CDR3 coding sequence is TGTGCCAGCTCTCAGACCGGGACAGGGTACGAGCAGTACTTC.

The chain combines TRBV19 with TRBJ1-2; D not certain. The V gene's germline CDR1 is LNHDA and CDR2 SQIVND (reference sequence). V lost 0 bases and J 5 bases, leaving 13 bases between the germline ends. The CDR3 consists of 15 residues. CDR3 sequence: CASSIEAGKRYGYTF. In DNA, the CDR3 is TGTGCCAGTAGTATAGAAGCGGGGAAGAGGTATGGCTACACCTTC. Combining the CDR3 with reference TRBV19 and TRBJ1-2 gives the whole variable domain DGGITQSPKYLFRKEGQNVTLSCEQNLNHDAMYWYRQDPGQGLRLIYYSQIVNDFQKGDIAEGYSVSREKKESFPLTVTSAQKNPTAFYLCASSIEAGKRYGYTFGSGTRLTVV.

The chain combines TRBV2 with TRBJ2-2; no definite D call. The CDR3 is made up of 12 amino acids. CDR1 is SNHLY and CDR2 is FYNNEI in the germline V gene. V lost 6 bases to trimming and J lost 6 bases, with 8 bases between them. The CDR3 nucleotides read TGTGCCAGCAGCCACACACCCGGGGAGCTGTTTTTT. Its translation is CASSHTPGELFF.

The rearrangement links TRBV11-1 to TRBJ1-6; a weak D match, TRBD1 (5 bases). The CDR3 has 15 amino acids. The V end was cut by 5 bases, the J end by 4 bases, with 12 bases between. The germline V gene has CDR1 SGHAT and CDR2 FQDESV (reference sequence). CDR3 in amino acids: CASSPGTVYNSPLHF. The CDR3 DNA follows: TGTGCCAGCAGCCCGGGGACGGTTTATAATTCACCCCTCCACTTT.

The CDR3 reads CASSFRTGQGYGYTF. CDR3 DNA: TGTGCCAGTAGTTTTCGGACAGGGCAAGGCTATGGCTACACCTTC. The chain uses TRBV19 and TRBJ1-2; 8 bases are shared with TRBD1. CDR1 and CDR2 from the germline V gene are LNHDA and SQIVND (reference sequence). The CDR3 covers 15 residues. With 5 bases clipped from V and 4 bases from J, the junction kept 9 bases outside the gene matches.

This rearrangement joins TRBV7-6 to TRBJ2-5; 8 positions match TRBD2. V lost 3 bases and J lost 3; bases outside the gene matches: 6. The CDR3 is 15 residues long. Germline CDR1 SGHVS, CDR2 FNYEAQ. The CDR3 sequence: CASSFRAGGEETQYF. The CDR3 region has the DNA TGTGCCAGCAGCTTCCGGGCCGGGGGGGAAGAGACCCAGTACTTC.

This chain links TRBV19 with TRBJ2-2, with no clear D. Germline-derived CDR1 and CDR2 are LNHDA and SQIVND (reference sequence). V was pared by 8 bases and J by 1 base, with 8 bases between. CDR3 length equals 13 residues. Here the CDR3 DNA reads TGTGCCAGTGGTCCTCTGAACACCGGGGAGCTGTTTTTT. Its translation is CASGPLNTGELFF.

This chain links TRBV4-1 with TRBJ2-5; no definite D call. V lost 4 bases to trimming and J lost 1 base, with 10 bases between them. The CDR3 contains 14 residues. Germline loops: CDR1 MGHRA, CDR2 YSYEKL. This CDR3 is CASSPVGSQETQYF. DNA for the CDR3: TGCGCCAGCAGCCCCGTGGGCTCCCAAGAGACCCAGTACTTC.

This chain uses TRBV18 with TRBJ2-5; 7 nucleotides agree with TRBD2. V gave up 6 bases and J gave up 2 bases; unmatched junction bases: 3. The CDR3 is 13 residues long. CDR1 and CDR2 (germline): KGHSH, LQKENI. As DNA, the CDR3 is TGTGCCAGCTCTCGGGGACTACAAGAGACCCAGTACTTC. It translates to CASSRGLQETQYF.

V gene TRBV7-8 combines with J gene TRBJ2-7; either TRBD1 or TRBD2 may fit D (5 bases each). Trimming removed 8 bases at V and 1 base at J, with 18 bases between. CDR1 is SGHVS and CDR2 is FQNEAQ in the germline V gene. This CDR3 comprises 15 residues. The CDR3 nucleotides read TGTGCCAGCCGTCTCACGTCCGGGGCTTCCTACGAGCAGTACTTC. Its translation: CASRLTSGASYEQYF.

The chain uses TRBV5-4 and TRBJ2-1; 9 bases map to TRBD2. With V trimmed by 1 base and J by 10 bases, 6 bases remained unmatched. This CDR3 region has 14 residues. The germline CDR1 and CDR2 sequences are SGHNT and YYREEE (reference sequence). In nucleotides, the CDR3 is TGTGCCAGCAGCTTGAGGCTAGCGGGGAGGGAGCAGTTCTTC. It yields the protein CASSLRLAGREQFF.

About this clone: At one boundary the junction diverges from the germline segment, which might be a read error. At the DNA level, this CDR3 is encoded by other sequences in the same sample as well. The chain uses TRBV29-1 and TRBJ2-5, with 7 bases lining up with TRBD2. Germline loops: CDR1 SQVTM, CDR2 ANQGSEA. The CDR3 extends over 16 amino acids. The CDR3 DNA follows: TGCAGCGTCGAAGAAGAGCGGGACCGTTGGATGGGGACCCAGTACTTC. This sequence encodes CSVEEERDRWMGTQYF.

This clone is classed as medium-sized (0.01 to 0.1%). The gene calls are TRBV7-8 and TRBJ2-2; D gene ambiguous. Germline V gene sequence: CDR1 SGHVS, CDR2 FQNEAQ. V shed 5 bases and J shed 5 bases, with 18 bases lying between them. This CDR3 contains 16 residues. As DNA, the CDR3 is TGTGCCAGCAGCACATCCTCCGGGCCTCGAACCGGGGAGCTGTTTTTT. Protein: CASSTSSGPRTGELFF. Based on the CDR3 plus reference TRBV7-8 and TRBJ2-2, the full variable domain is GAGVSQSPRYKVAKRGQDVALRCDPISGHVSLFWYQQALGQGPEFLTYFQNEAQLDKSGLPSDRFFAERPEGSVSTLKIQRTQQEDSAVYLCASSTSSGPRTGELFFGEGSRLTVL.

In this sample, this clone turned up a few times. The CDR3: CASSLRAGGTPEAFF. CDR3 nucleotides: TGTGCCAGCAGCTTAAGGGCAGGGGGTACCCCTGAAGCTTTCTTT. The chain carries TRBV7-9 and TRBJ1-1, with 7 positions matching TRBD1. CDR3 length: 15 residues. Germline V gives CDR1 SEHNR, CDR2 FQNEAQ (reference sequence). The V and J ends lost 2 bases and 6 bases, in that order; junction bases with no gene match: 9.

In this sample, this clone is medium-sized. V usage is TRBV29-1 and J usage is TRBJ1-5, with D perhaps TRBD1 (6 bases). V was pared by 4 bases and J by 1 base, with 14 bases between. Germline values: CDR1 SQVTM, CDR2 ANQGSEA. The CDR3 length is 15 residues. Here the CDR3 DNA reads TGCAGCGTTGGGGCAGGGGCTGGGAGCAATCAGCCCCAGCATTTT. Translating it yields CSVGAGAGSNQPQHF.

The chain uses TRBV28 and TRBJ1-1, with TRBD1 as a possible D gene (6 bases). CDR1 and CDR2 (germline): MDHEN, SYDVKM. V lost 7 bases and J lost 5, with 17 bases in between. The CDR3 length is 14 residues. The CDR3 nucleotides read TGTGCCAGCATGTTGGGGGCAGGTTGGACTGAAGCTTTCTTT. It translates to CASMLGAGWTEAFF.

This chain joins TRBV7-2 and TRBJ2-2; D remains ambiguous. Germline V lookup: CDR1 SGHTA, CDR2 FQGNSA. There are 15 residues in the CDR3. Deletions cut 1 base from V and 5 bases from J, with 11 bases between. CDR3 region: CASSLGWGGTGELFF. The DNA for the CDR3 is TGTGCCAGCAGCTTAGGATGGGGTGGGACCGGGGAGCTGTTTTTT.

In this sample, this clone turned up a few times. The chain recombines TRBV7-9 with TRBJ1-6; D is undetermined. The CDR3 is 13 amino acids. Germline V gives CDR1 SEHNR, CDR2 FQNEAQ (reference sequence). V lost 2 bases to trimming and J lost 10 bases, with 9 bases between them. This CDR3 reads CASSLRNQSPLHF. CDR3 nucleotides: TGTGCCAGCAGCTTACGGAATCAGTCACCCCTCCACTTT.

V usage is TRBV5-1 and J usage is TRBJ2-7, with D possibly TRBD2 on 5 matching bases. The CDR3 is 15 amino acids. The V and J ends lost 5 bases and 2 bases respectively, with 17 bases between them. Germline V gives CDR1 SGHRS, CDR2 YFSETQ. CDR3 bases: TGCGCCAGCAGTTTGACCGGGGTTCGTGCCTACGAGCAGTACTTC. Residues: CASSLTGVRAYEQYF.

This clone was found a few times. At the DNA level, this CDR3 is encoded by other sequences in the same sample as well. The V gene is TRBV29-1, the J gene TRBJ1-1, with D tentatively TRBD1 (6 bases). The germline CDR1 and CDR2 sequences are SQVTM and ANQGSEA. There are 13 residues in the CDR3. The V and J ends lost 3 bases and 5 bases respectively, with 13 bases between them. The chain's CDR3 is CSVDQGYRTEAFF. The CDR3 DNA sequence: TGCAGCGTTGACCAGGGGTATCGAACTGAAGCTTTCTTT.

The chain employs TRBV20-1 and TRBJ2-3; D not resolved. This CDR3 comprises 9 residues. CDR1 is DFQATT and CDR2 is SNEGSKA in the germline V gene (reference sequence). V gave up 5 bases and J gave up 7 bases, with 4 bases separating them. The CDR3 sequence is CSAGNTQYF. CDR3 DNA: TGCAGTGCTGGCAATACGCAGTATTTT.

V usage is TRBV5-6 and J usage is TRBJ2-6; 8 bases are shared with TRBD1. The CDR3 contains 17 residues. Germline CDR1 SGHDT, CDR2 YYEEEE. V was pared by 3 bases and J by 1 base, with 6 bases of the junction left unmatched. The CDR3 DNA reads TGTGCCAGCAGCTCCCGGGACAGGAGATCTGGGGCCAACGTCCTGACTTTC. Translating it yields CASSSRDRRSGANVLTF.

This chain connects TRBV15 to TRBJ2-5, with D tentatively TRBD1 (6 bases). This CDR3 region has 13 residues. CDR1 LNHNV and CDR2 YYDKDF come from the germline V gene (reference sequence). V was shortened by 5 bases and J by 5 bases, with 12 bases between the two germline ends. The CDR3 bases are TGTGCCACCAGCCCACAGGGCCGGGAGACCCAGTACTTC. Its translation: CATSPQGRETQYF.

The chain recombines TRBV11-2 with TRBJ2-3; D is uncertain. Between the trimmed V and J ends, which lost 2 bases and 6 bases, there was a span of 12 bases. The CDR3 is 14 amino acids. CDR1 is SGHAT, CDR2 FQNNGV, per germline. Here the CDR3 reads CASSLQPLEDTQYF. In DNA, the CDR3 is TGTGCCAGCAGCTTACAGCCCTTAGAGGATACGCAGTATTTT. Full variable domain (rest looked up from reference TRBV11-2 and TRBJ2-3): EAGVAQSPRYKIIEKRQSVAFWCNPISGHATLYWYQQILGQGPKLLIQFQNNGVVDDSQLPKDRFSAERLKGVDSTLKIQPAKLEDSAVYLCASSLQPLEDTQYFGPGTRLTVL.

This clone showed up just once. CDR3 DNA sequence: TGCGCCAGCAGCTCGACAGCGGGGGGGACTGAAGCTTTCTTT. Its protein product is CASSSTAGGTEAFF. The J gene is TRBJ1-1, the V gene TRBV5-1; D may be TRBD1 (5 bases). The CDR3 loop spans 14 amino acids. Germline CDR1 is SGHRS and CDR2 is YFSETQ. The ends were cut back, 3 bases at V and 5 bases at J, with 14 bases in the middle.